The clone carrying this T cell receptor beta chain was seen a few times. This sample was taken from a study of blood T cells in healthy people across ages. The second PCR ran roughly 7 to 12 cycles with a sample-barcoded 5' primer and J-beta primers. MiXCR, run by TCRdb on the 5' RACE reads, gives a single entry per CDR3 protein. The repertoire has some 920,000 distinct CDR3 sequences, roughly 51% of them found once; the top ten carry around a fifth. Trimming took off 3 bases at V and 3 bases at J, with 12 bases between the two ends. The CDR3 loop spans 14 amino acids. From germline, CDR1 is MDHEN and CDR2 SYDVKM.

The sequenced material came from blood. The chain couples TRBV28 to TRBJ2-7; possible D gene TRBD1, 6 bases. This receptor was obtained from a woman aged 55 to 70 in good health. The CDR3 nucleotides read TGTGCCAGCAGTTTTGTGGACAGAAACTACGAGCAGTACTTC. As protein: CASSFVDRNYEQYF.